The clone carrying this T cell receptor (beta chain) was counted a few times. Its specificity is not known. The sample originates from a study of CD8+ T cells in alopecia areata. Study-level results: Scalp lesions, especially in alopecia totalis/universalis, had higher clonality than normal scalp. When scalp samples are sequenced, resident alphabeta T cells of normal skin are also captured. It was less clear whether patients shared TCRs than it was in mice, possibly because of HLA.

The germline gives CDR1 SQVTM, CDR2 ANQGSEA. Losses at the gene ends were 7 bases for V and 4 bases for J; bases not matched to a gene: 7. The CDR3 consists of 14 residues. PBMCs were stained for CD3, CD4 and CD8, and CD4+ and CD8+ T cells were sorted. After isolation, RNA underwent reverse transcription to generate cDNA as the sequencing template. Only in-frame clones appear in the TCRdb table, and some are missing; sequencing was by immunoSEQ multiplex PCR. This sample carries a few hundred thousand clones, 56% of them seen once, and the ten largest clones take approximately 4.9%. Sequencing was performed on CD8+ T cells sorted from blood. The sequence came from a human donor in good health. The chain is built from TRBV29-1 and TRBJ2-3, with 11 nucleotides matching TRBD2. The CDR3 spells CSATIAGGADTQYF. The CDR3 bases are TGCAGCGCGACCATAGCGGGGGGGGCAGATACGCAGTATTTT.